These 29 T cell receptor beta chains originate from one sample sequenced in a study of shared clonotypes between healthy human individuals. Using immunoSEQ multiplex PCR, the repertoire was profiled, and TCRdb retains in-frame clones only, with some absent. This sample yields 1.6 million or so clones, of which about 98.5% are seen a single time; 0.36% belongs to the top ten. Sequencing was performed on naive CD4+ T cells sorted from blood. Specified subset: CD45RA+ positively selected. The receptors were gathered from a young man in good health.

The CDR3 DNA reads as TGTGCCTGGAGTGAGACGGCACGGAGGGTGACCCAGTACTTC. As protein: CAWSETARRVTQYF. The gene calls are TRBV30 and TRBJ2-5; D perhaps matches TRBD2 (6 bases). CDR3 size: 14 residues. V lost 1 base and J lost 7, with 16 bases in between. CDR1 and CDR2 (germline): GTSNPN, SVGIG (reference sequence).

The CDR3 loop reads CASSVPGLVGYEQYF. The CDR3 DNA sequence: TGTGCCAGCAGTGTGCCGGGACTAGTAGGCTACGAGCAGTACTTC. The V call is TRBV2, the J call TRBJ2-7, with 8 bases identical to TRBD2. The CDR3 runs to 15 residues. CDR1 and CDR2 from the germline V gene are SNHLY and FYNNEI. J gave up 3 bases and V 4 bases, and 8 bases lay outside the gene matches.

The chain combines TRBV9 with TRBJ2-7; 10 positions match TRBD2. This CDR3 has 15 residues. CDR1 SGDLS and CDR2 YYNGEE come from the germline V gene. V shed 4 bases, J shed 4 bases, and the junction held 8 bases outside the gene matches. CDR3 bases: TGTGCCAGCAGCCCAGGGACTAGCGAATTATACGAGCAGTACTTC. It encodes CASSPGTSELYEQYF.

The V and J genes are TRBV14 and TRBJ2-1; 11 nucleotides match TRBD2. The CDR3 length is 15 residues. From germline, CDR1 is SGHDN and CDR2 FVKESK. Trimming cost V 4 bases and J 7 bases; bases outside gene matches: 6. Here the CDR3 reads CASSRLLAGGNEQFF. In DNA form, the CDR3 reads TGTGCCAGCAGCCGTCTTCTAGCGGGAGGTAATGAGCAGTTCTTC.

The chain employs TRBV7-8 and TRBJ2-3, with 15 bases that match TRBD2. CDR3 length: 22 amino acids. With 2 bases clipped from V and 3 bases from J, the junction kept 18 bases outside the gene matches. Germline CDR1 reads SGHVS; CDR2 reads FQNEAQ. The CDR3 loop reads CASSLIWTSGRASGDPTDTQYF. Here the CDR3 DNA reads TGTGCCAGCAGCTTAATCTGGACTAGCGGGAGGGCCTCCGGGGATCCAACAGATACGCAGTATTTT.

The chain uses TRBV28 and TRBJ1-5; maybe TRBD1 (5 bases). Per germline, CDR1 MDHEN and CDR2 SYDVKM. This CDR3 contains 19 residues. The V and J ends lost 2 bases and 0 bases respectively, with 20 bases between them. The CDR3 sequence is CASSLKGIGSRYSNQPQHF. The CDR3 bases are TGTGCCAGCAGTTTAAAGGGGATTGGTTCGCGATATAGCAATCAGCCCCAGCATTTT.

This sequence joins TRBV4-1 and TRBJ2-1; 7 nucleotides match TRBD1. Trimming removed 4 bases from V and 2 bases from J; junction bases left unmatched: 8. CDR3 size: 16 residues. The germline gives CDR1 MGHRA, CDR2 YSYEKL. The CDR3 bases are TGCGCCAGCAGCCTAACGACAGGGCGGGCCTACAATGAGCAGTTCTTC. Translating it yields CASSLTTGRAYNEQFF.

The gene calls are TRBV15 and TRBJ2-1; D remains ambiguous. The CDR3 extends over 14 amino acids. Per the germline V gene, CDR1 is LNHNV and CDR2 is YYDKDF (reference sequence). V lost 0 bases, J lost 5 bases, and 8 bases lay in between. CDR3 in amino acids: CATSRDFRNNEQFF. CDR3 bases: TGTGCCACCAGCAGAGATTTTCGCAACAATGAGCAGTTCTTC. Full variable domain (rest looked up from reference TRBV15 and TRBJ2-1): DAMVIQNPRYQVTQFGKPVTLSCSQTLNHNVMYWYQQKSSQAPKLLFHYYDKDFNNEADTPDNFQSRRPNTSFCFLDIRSPGLGDTAMYLCATSRDFRNNEQFFGPGTRLTVL.

The table lists this clone with a count of one. The chain recombines TRBV7-2 with TRBJ2-7, with 9 bases fitting TRBD1. The CDR3 runs 14 residues. The germline V gene encodes CDR1 SGHTA and CDR2 FQGNSA. Trimming cost V 5 bases and J 7 bases; bases outside gene matches: 9. Here the CDR3 reads CASSIRDRDAEQYF. The CDR3, as DNA: TGTGCCAGCAGCATCCGGGACAGGGACGCGGAGCAGTACTTC.

V usage is TRBV5-4 and J usage is TRBJ2-1, with D unclear. The ends were cut back, 4 bases at V and 0 bases at J, with 8 bases in the middle. CDR3 length equals 14 residues. Germline V gene data show CDR1 as SGHNT and CDR2 as YYREEE (reference sequence). The chain's CDR3 is CASSLKSSYNEQFF. CDR3 coding DNA: TGTGCCAGCAGCCTTAAAAGCTCCTACAATGAGCAGTTCTTC.

Regarding this clone: At the DNA level, this CDR3 is encoded by other sequences in the same sample as well. The V and J genes are TRBV5-6 and TRBJ2-1; 11 nucleotides match TRBD2. The CDR3 covers 15 residues. Germline loops: CDR1 SGHDT, CDR2 YYEEEE. Trimming at V came to 1 base and at J to 3 bases, leaving 0 bases not matched to a gene. The CDR3: CASSLTSGSYNEQFF. The CDR3 bases are TGTGCCAGCAGCTTGACTAGCGGGAGCTACAATGAGCAGTTCTTC.

This chain links TRBV9 with TRBJ1-1, with a weak D call TRBD1 (6 bases). The germline CDR1 and CDR2 sequences are SGDLS and YYNGEE. V lost 1 base, J lost 0 bases, and 16 bases lay in between. This CDR3 spans 17 amino acids. CDR3 sequence reads: CASSVLSGEELNTEAFF. CDR3 coding DNA: TGTGCCAGCAGCGTATTGTCAGGGGAGGAGCTGAACACTGAAGCTTTCTTT.

V is TRBV6-5 and J is TRBJ2-1; tentative D call: TRBD2 (6 bases). CDR3 length equals 11 residues. Germline CDR1 MNHEY, CDR2 SVGAGI. Trimming stripped 4 bases from V and 8 bases from J, with 6 bases between. The CDR3 reads CASSWRDEQFF. CDR3 nucleotide sequence: TGTGCCAGCAGTTGGAGGGATGAGCAGTTCTTC.

This chain joins TRBV29-1 and TRBJ2-5; TRBD1 might be the D (6 bases). V lost 8 bases, J lost 5 bases, and 15 bases lay in between. This CDR3 comprises 12 residues. Germline CDR1 and CDR2: SQVTM and ANQGSEA. CDR3 sequence: CSTRGPQETQYF. The CDR3 nucleotides read TGCAGCACCAGGGGCCCCCAGGAGACCCAGTACTTC.

The chain carries TRBV7-3 and TRBJ2-5, with 10 positions matching TRBD2. V lost 1 base to trimming and J lost 5 bases; unmatched junction nucleotides: 7. The CDR3 loop spans 16 amino acids. The germline V gene encodes CDR1 SGHTA and CDR2 FQGTGA. CDR3 coding DNA: TGTGCCAGCAGCTTAATTAAGCGGGAGGGATCCGAGACCCAGTACTTC. This translates into CASSLIKREGSETQYF.

The rearrangement uses TRBV10-1 and TRBJ2-3; D is unresolved. This CDR3 contains 12 residues. V was clipped by 5 bases and J by 6 bases, with 9 bases between them. CDR1 and CDR2 from the germline V gene are WNHNN and SYGVQD (reference sequence). The CDR3 spells CASSPALDTQYF. The CDR3 region has the DNA TGCGCCAGCAGTCCAGCCCTGGATACGCAGTATTTT.

The chain combines TRBV7-9 with TRBJ2-1, with D hard to call. V was shortened by 3 bases and J by 5 bases, with 8 bases between the two germline ends. This CDR3 region has 13 residues. CDR1 is SEHNR, CDR2 FQNEAQ, per germline (reference sequence). This chain's CDR3 is CASSLTTHNEQFF. The CDR3 nucleotides read TGTGCCAGCAGCTTGACGACTCACAATGAGCAGTTCTTC.

Concerning this clone: Other nucleotide sequences from this sample produce the same CDR3. The chain employs TRBV9 and TRBJ2-2; no reliable D call. The CDR3 has 13 residues. Germline CDR1 SGDLS, CDR2 YYNGEE. V was trimmed by 2 bases and J by 6 bases, leaving 8 bases between them. The CDR3: CASSVELAGELFF. CDR3 bases: TGTGCCAGCAGCGTGGAGTTGGCCGGGGAGCTGTTTTTT.

The genes are TRBV7-2 and TRBJ2-1; the D is unclear. This CDR3 is built from 16 residues. Deletions cut 1 base from V and 3 bases from J, with 13 bases between. The V gene's germline CDR1 is SGHTA and CDR2 FQGNSA. CDR3 nucleotide sequence: TGTGCCAGCAGCTTAGTCGGAGCCCGCGGCTACAATGAGCAGTTCTTC. Translating it yields CASSLVGARGYNEQFF.

A few counts support this clone. V is TRBV15 and J is TRBJ2-7; the D is unclear. Per the germline V gene, CDR1 is LNHNV and CDR2 is YYDKDF (reference sequence). The CDR3 length is 15 residues. V lost 0 bases and J 4 bases, leaving 13 bases between the germline ends. The CDR3 DNA is TGTGCCACCAGCAGAGACCGATGGCAGGTTTACGAGCAGTACTTC. Translated: CATSRDRWQVYEQYF. The full variable domain, completed using reference TRBV15 and TRBJ2-7, is DAMVIQNPRYQVTQFGKPVTLSCSQTLNHNVMYWYQQKSSQAPKLLFHYYDKDFNNEADTPDNFQSRRPNTSFCFLDIRSPGLGDTAMYLCATSRDRWQVYEQYFGPGTRLTVT.

The V gene is TRBV10-3, the J gene TRBJ2-3, with TRBD2 identical over 9 bases. Germline CDR1 is ENHRY and CDR2 is SYGVKD. The CDR3 is 14 residues long. V shed 6 bases and J 4 bases; nucleotides not matched to a gene: 5. In DNA form, the CDR3 reads TGTGCCATCAGAAGGACTAGCGCCTCAGATACGCAGTATTTT. Translated, it gives CAIRRTSASDTQYF.

The chain has TRBV7-6 and TRBJ2-7; TRBD2 aligns across 8 bases. Trimming cost V 2 bases and J 4 bases; bases outside gene matches: 13. The length of the CDR3 is 17 residues. Germline V CDR1 and CDR2: SGHVS, FNYEAQ. CDR3 region: CASSLRRGVSGSYEQYF. For the CDR3, the DNA is TGTGCCAGCAGCTTAAGACGGGGGGTAAGCGGGAGTTACGAGCAGTACTTC.

The chain links TRBV19 to TRBJ2-4; perhaps TRBD2 as D (7 bases). Germline assignment: CDR1 LNHDA and CDR2 SQIVND (reference sequence). The CDR3 is 16 amino acids. The germline V and J ends were trimmed by 5 bases and 0 bases, with 14 bases remaining between them. The chain's CDR3 is CASSPGGLLAKNIQYF. CDR3 sequence (DNA): TGTGCCAGTAGTCCGGGGGGCTTACTAGCCAAAAACATTCAGTACTTC.

J is TRBJ2-3 and V is TRBV19; D is unclear. The V end lost 3 bases, the J end lost 6 bases, and 13 bases lay between the germline ends. The length of the CDR3 is 14 residues. CDR1 is LNHDA and CDR2 is SQIVND in the germline V gene (reference sequence). This chain's CDR3 is CASSMSSTWDTQYF. CDR3 sequence (DNA): TGTGCCAGTAGTATGTCCTCAACATGGGATACGCAGTATTTT.

V and J are TRBV2 and TRBJ2-1; the match to TRBD1 covers 9 bases. CDR3 length: 13 residues. After removal of 8 bases from V and 9 bases from J, the junction contained 8 bases not matched to a gene. Looked up from germline, CDR1 is SNHLY and CDR2 is FYNNEI. The CDR3 nucleotides read TGTGCCAGCCGAAGGACAGGGGATAGTGAGCAGTTCTTC. Protein product: CASRRTGDSEQFF.

The chain joins TRBV6-8 to TRBJ1-3, with D unresolved. Germline V gives CDR1 MNHGY, CDR2 SAAAGT. This CDR3 has 18 amino acids. V lost 9 bases, J lost 3 bases, and 27 bases lay in between. The CDR3 protein is CARGGLRNLLFLGNTIYF. DNA for the CDR3: TGTGCCAGAGGAGGGCTCCGGAACCTTCTCTTTCTTGGAAACACCATATATTTT.

The chain couples TRBV27 to TRBJ2-5; no reliable D call. The CDR3 contains 14 residues. The V end was cut by 8 bases, the J end by 0 bases, with 13 bases between. The germline V gene has CDR1 MNHEY and CDR2 SMNVEV (reference sequence). CDR3 loop: CASPTTINQETQYF. The CDR3 DNA reads TGTGCCAGCCCGACAACAATAAACCAAGAGACCCAGTACTTC.

V and J are TRBV18 and TRBJ2-5, with 8 positions matching TRBD2. The CDR3 spans 13 residues. V was clipped by 2 bases and J by 5 bases; unmatched bases: 1. Germline V CDR1 and CDR2: KGHSH, LQKENI. The CDR3, as DNA: TGTGCCAGCTCACCAGGGACTAGGGAGACCCAGTACTTC. This codes for CASSPGTRETQYF.

Concerning this clone: At one end the junction does not follow the germline gene, possibly because of a read error. This sequence joins TRBV7-7 and TRBJ2-3; D unresolved. Germline-derived CDR1 and CDR2 are SSHAT and FNYEAQ (reference sequence). This CDR3 comprises 15 residues. This chain's CDR3 is CASSFSAESTDTQYF. The CDR3 DNA reads TGTGCTAGCAGCTTTTCTGCGGAAAGCACAGATACGCAGTATTTT.